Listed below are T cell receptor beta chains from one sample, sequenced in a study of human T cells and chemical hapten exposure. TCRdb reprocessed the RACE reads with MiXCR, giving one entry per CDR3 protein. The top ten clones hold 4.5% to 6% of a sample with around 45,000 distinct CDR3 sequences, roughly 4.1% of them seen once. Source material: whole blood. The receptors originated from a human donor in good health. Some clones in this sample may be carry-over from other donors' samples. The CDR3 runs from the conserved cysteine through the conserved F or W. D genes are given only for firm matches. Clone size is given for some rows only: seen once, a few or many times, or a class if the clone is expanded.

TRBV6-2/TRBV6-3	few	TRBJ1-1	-	TGTGCCAGCAGTCCGAACAGGGTGGTGATGGGCACTGAAGCTTTCTTT	CASSPNRVVMGTEAFF
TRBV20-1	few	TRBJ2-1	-	TGCAGTGCTCACCTTTCTCTAGAGGGGACTGAGCAGTTCTTC	CSAHLSLEGTEQFF
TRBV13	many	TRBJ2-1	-	TGTGCCAGCAGCTGGGACCCGGACACCTACAATGAGCAGTTCTTC	CASSWDPDTYNEQFF
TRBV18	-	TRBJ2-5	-	TGTGCCAGCTCACCACTTAGGGGAGAGACCCAGTACTTC	CASSPLRGETQYF
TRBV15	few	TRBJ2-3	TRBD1	TGTGCCACCAGCAGATTCCTGACCGGGACAGGAGGTCGGGATACGCAGTATTTT	CATSRFLTGTGGRDTQYF
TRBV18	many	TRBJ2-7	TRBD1	TGTGCCAGCTCACTCGCCGGGACAGGGAGATACGAGCAGTACTTC	CASSLAGTGRYEQYF
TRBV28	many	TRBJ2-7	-	TGTGCCAGCAGTTTAGGAGGGTACGAGCAGTACTTC	CASSLGGYEQYF
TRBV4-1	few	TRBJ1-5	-	TGCGCCAGCAGCCAAGATTCATCCTCGGGCAGCCCGTCCAATCAGCCCCAGCATTTT	CASSQDSSSGSPSNQPQHF
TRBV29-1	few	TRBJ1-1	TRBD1	TGCAGCGTGGTTGACAGGGGGATGACTGAAGCTTTCTTT	CSVVDRGMTEAFF
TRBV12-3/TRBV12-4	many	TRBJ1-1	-	TGTGCCAGCAGTTCGCCGGTCCGGGGGTTGAACACTGAAGCTTTCTTT	CASSSPVRGLNTEAFF
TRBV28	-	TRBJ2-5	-	TGTGCCAGCAGCCCGAACGAACGGGAGACCCAGTACTTC	CASSPNERETQYF
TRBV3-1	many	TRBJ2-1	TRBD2	TGTGCCAGCAGGCGGACTAGCGGGAGGATGGATGAGCAGTTCTTC	CASRRTSGRMDEQFF
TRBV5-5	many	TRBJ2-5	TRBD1	TGTGCCTCTGAGGACAGGCCCGGGGAGACCCAGTACTTC	CASEDRPGETQYF
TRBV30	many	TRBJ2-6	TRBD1	TGTGCCTGGAGTCCCTCACAGGGGAAGAGTATCCCTGGGGCCAACGTCCTGACTTTC	CAWSPSQGKSIPGANVLTF